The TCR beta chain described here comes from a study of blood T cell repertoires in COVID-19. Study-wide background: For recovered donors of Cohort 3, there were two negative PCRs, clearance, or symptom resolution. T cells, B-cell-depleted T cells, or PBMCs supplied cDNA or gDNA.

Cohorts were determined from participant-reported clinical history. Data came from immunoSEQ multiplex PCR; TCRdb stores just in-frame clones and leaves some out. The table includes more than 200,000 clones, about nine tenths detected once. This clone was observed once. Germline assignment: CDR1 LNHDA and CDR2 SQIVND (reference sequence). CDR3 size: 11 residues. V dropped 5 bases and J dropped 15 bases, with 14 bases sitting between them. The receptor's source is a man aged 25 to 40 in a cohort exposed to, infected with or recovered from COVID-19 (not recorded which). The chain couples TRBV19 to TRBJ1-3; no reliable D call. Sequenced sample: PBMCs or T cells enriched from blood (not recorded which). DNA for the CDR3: TGTGCCAGTAGTCGCGGCCAAACCGGATATTTT. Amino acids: CASSRGQTGYF.